These 29 T cell receptor beta chains were sequenced from one sample in a study of T cell repertoires in cytomegalovirus infection. TCRdb passed the reads through MiXCR, listing each CDR3 protein once. The repertoire holds 250,000 or so distinct CDR3 sequences, with about a sixth as singletons. The material sequenced was CD8+ T cells from PBMCs. The receptors originated from a human donor in good health (CMV status not recorded). Some clones in this sample may be carry-over from other donors' samples.

This clonotype occurred many times. This chain links TRBV6-5 with TRBJ2-1; 9 positions agree with TRBD1. Losses at the gene ends were 5 bases for V and 2 bases for J; bases not matched to a gene: 7. Germline CDR1 and CDR2: MNHEY and SVGAGI. The CDR3 loop spans 16 amino acids. In DNA, the CDR3 is TGTGCCAGCAGTGCTTCCGGGACAGGGACCTACAATGAGCAGTTCTTC. As protein: CASSASGTGTYNEQFF.

V gene TRBV7-9 combines with J gene TRBJ2-7; weak D call: TRBD2 (6 bases). V lost 0 bases and J 6 bases, leaving 15 bases between the germline ends. Germline values: CDR1 SEHNR, CDR2 FQNEAQ (reference sequence). CDR3 length equals 15 residues. CDR3 sequence reads: CASSLAGGIESEQYF. The CDR3 DNA sequence: TGTGCCAGCAGCTTAGCGGGAGGTATCGAGAGCGAGCAGTACTTC.

The chain employs TRBV12-3 or TRBV12-4 and TRBJ1-4, with D perhaps TRBD1 (6 bases). The V gene lost 5 bases and the J gene lost 8 bases, with 12 bases spanning the gap. CDR3 size: 13 residues. The CDR3: CASSPQGSEKLFF. CDR3 nucleotides: TGTGCCAGCAGTCCACAGGGATCCGAAAAACTGTTTTTT.

This chain joins TRBV7-6 and TRBJ1-5; possibly TRBD1 for D (6 bases). This CDR3 region has 15 residues. Germline V gives CDR1 SGHVS, CDR2 FNYEAQ. The ends were cut back, 1 base at V and 5 bases at J, with 12 bases in the middle. CDR3 amino acids: CASSLGAGDDQPQHF. The DNA for the CDR3 is TGTGCCAGCAGCTTAGGCGCAGGGGATGATCAGCCCCAGCATTTT. Full variable domain (rest looked up from reference TRBV7-6 and TRBJ1-5): GAGVSQSPRYKVTKRGQDVALRCDPISGHVSLYWYRQALGQGPEFLTYFNYEAQQDKSGLPNDRFSAERPEGSISTLTIQRTEQRDSAMYRCASSLGAGDDQPQHFGDGTRLSIL.

This clonotype was observed a handful of times. The chain has TRBV20-1 and TRBJ2-7, with TRBD1 matching 8 bases. Per germline, CDR1 DFQATT and CDR2 SNEGSKA (reference sequence). Trimming took 4 bases from V and 5 from J; bases not matched to a gene: 7. The CDR3 runs 13 residues. The DNA of the CDR3 is TGCAGTGCTACCGACAGGGGCAGGAACGAGCAGTACTTC. This gives the protein CSATDRGRNEQYF.

This chain links TRBV28 with TRBJ2-7; possible D gene TRBD1, 5 bases. Deletions cut 5 bases from V and 4 bases from J, with 12 bases between. This CDR3 is 13 amino acids long. The germline gives CDR1 MDHEN, CDR2 SYDVKM. The CDR3 coding sequence is TGTGCCAGCAGTACCGGCAGGGCTTACGAGCAGTACTTC. Amino acids: CASSTGRAYEQYF.

This rearrangement joins TRBV28 to TRBJ2-7; TRBD1 might be the D (6 bases). The CDR3 sequence is 17 residues long. The ends were cut back, 3 bases at V and 0 bases at J, with 18 bases in the middle. CDR1 is MDHEN, CDR2 SYDVKM, per germline. This CDR3 is CASSFRTVTLSSYEQYF. CDR3 DNA: TGTGCCAGCAGTTTTAGGACAGTGACCTTAAGCTCCTACGAGCAGTACTTC.

A few counts support this clonotype. The CDR3 sequence: CASSFAAGMYNEQFF. The CDR3 DNA sequence: TGTGCCAGCAGTTTTGCCGCGGGGATGTACAATGAGCAGTTCTTC. The chain carries TRBV27 and TRBJ2-1, with D possibly TRBD2 on 6 matching bases. The germline CDR1 and CDR2 sequences are MNHEY and SMNVEV (reference sequence). V lost 3 bases, J lost 4 bases, and 13 bases lay in between. The CDR3 runs 15 residues.

Remarks on this clonotype: A much larger clone differs by one base, so this may be a read error. This rearrangement joins TRBV7-2 to TRBJ2-7, with no clear D. Trimming took 5 bases from V and 8 from J, leaving 22 bases between them. This CDR3 has 15 residues. Germline CDR1 and CDR2: SGHTA and FQGNSA. The chain's CDR3 is CASSQGRSLGYKQYF. The CDR3 DNA reads as TGTGCCAGCAGCCAAGGACGTAGTCTGGGTTACAAGCAGTACTTC.

This sequence joins TRBV7-9 and TRBJ1-1; possible D gene TRBD1, 5 bases. Looked up from germline, CDR1 is SEHNR and CDR2 is FQNEAQ (reference sequence). The CDR3 has 16 residues. Trimming removed 3 bases at V and 1 base at J, with 15 bases between. DNA of the CDR3: TGTGCCAGCAGCTTGATAGCAGGGTTCGGGAACACTGAAGCTTTCTTT. As protein: CASSLIAGFGNTEAFF.

The V gene is TRBV6-2 or TRBV6-3, the J gene TRBJ2-7, with D maybe TRBD1 (6 bases). The germline gives CDR1 MNHEY, CDR2 SVGEGT. This CDR3 is 15 amino acids long. The V and J ends lost 5 bases and 0 bases respectively, with 14 bases between them. The CDR3 sequence: CASSKLGQSSYEQYF. The DNA of the CDR3 is TGTGCCAGCAGTAAATTAGGACAGAGCTCCTACGAGCAGTACTTC.

This clonotype was detected ten times or more. The chain employs TRBV7-2 and TRBJ2-5, with a tentative D call TRBD1 (5 bases). Trimming took off 6 bases at V and 0 bases at J, with 8 bases between the two ends. Germline loops: CDR1 SGHTA, CDR2 FQGNSA. The CDR3 length is 13 residues. As DNA, the CDR3 is TGTGCCAGCAGAAGGGGATACCAAGAGACCCAGTACTTC. This gives the protein CASRRGYQETQYF.

This clonotype was counted many times. This chain uses TRBV7-8 with TRBJ2-3, with 7 bases identical to TRBD2. Per the germline V gene, CDR1 is SGHVS and CDR2 is FQNEAQ. This CDR3 has 18 residues. V lost 7 bases and J lost 5; bases outside the gene matches: 21. CDR3 loop: CASTLVPAAGQRGDTQYF. Here the CDR3 DNA reads TGTGCCAGCACCCTTGTTCCGGCAGCGGGGCAAAGGGGAGATACGCAGTATTTT. Full variable domain (outside the CDR3, taken from reference TRBV7-8 and TRBJ2-3): GAGVSQSPRYKVAKRGQDVALRCDPISGHVSLFWYQQALGQGPEFLTYFQNEAQLDKSGLPSDRFFAERPEGSVSTLKIQRTQQEDSAVYLCASTLVPAAGQRGDTQYFGPGTRLTVL.

This clonotype was found many times. This chain joins TRBV12-3 or TRBV12-4 and TRBJ1-6; D remains unclear. The germline V and J ends were trimmed by 2 bases and 6 bases, with 20 bases remaining between them. The CDR3 is made up of 18 amino acids. CDR3 in amino acids: CASSLQGPKNKINSPLHF. For the CDR3, the DNA is TGTGCCAGCAGTTTACAAGGGCCAAAAAACAAAATTAATTCACCCCTCCACTTT.

The gene calls are TRBV13 and TRBJ2-7; possibly TRBD1 or TRBD2 for D (5 bases each). V lost 8 bases and J 1 base, leaving 12 bases between the germline ends. Germline assignment: CDR1 PRHDT and CDR2 FYEKMQ (reference sequence). The CDR3 is made up of 13 amino acids. The CDR3 is CASALGESYEQYF. DNA of the CDR3: TGTGCCAGCGCCCTGGGGGAGTCCTACGAGCAGTACTTC.

This clonotype was counted at least ten times. The CDR3 loop reads CASSPTGDTSNEQFF. CDR3 sequence (DNA): TGTGCCAGCAGCCCCACCGGGGACACTTCAAATGAGCAGTTCTTC. The rearrangement links TRBV7-6 to TRBJ2-1, with D perhaps matching TRBD1 (6 bases). The CDR3 totals 15 residues. V lost 5 bases, J lost 7 bases, and 18 bases lay in between. Germline V lookup: CDR1 SGHVS, CDR2 FNYEAQ.

This clonotype was seen repeatedly, ten times or more. The chain has TRBV19 and TRBJ2-7; TRBD1 matches at 9 bases. This CDR3 region has 16 residues. The germline gives CDR1 LNHDA, CDR2 SQIVND (reference sequence). Trimming took 0 bases from V and 3 from J; bases not matched to a gene: 6. CDR3 loop: CASSIDQGQGNYEQYF. In DNA, the CDR3 is TGTGCCAGTAGTATAGATCAAGGACAGGGGAACTACGAGCAGTACTTC.

The gene calls are TRBV9 and TRBJ1-2; D possibly corresponds to TRBD1 (5 bases). Trimming removed 4 bases from V and 10 bases from J, with 14 bases in between. Germline assignment: CDR1 SGDLS and CDR2 YYNGEE. The CDR3 length is 12 residues. CDR3 coding DNA: TGTGCCAGCAGCCCCCGGGGCTGGGACTACACCTTC. Its translation: CASSPRGWDYTF.

This clonotype was found many times. This chain connects TRBV6-1 to TRBJ1-1, with D unresolved. V shed 5 bases and J shed 0 bases, with 7 bases lying between them. Per the germline V gene, CDR1 is MNHNS and CDR2 is SASEGT. CDR3 length: 13 residues. The CDR3 DNA is TGTGCCAGCAGTAGAAACTTGAACACTGAAGCTTTCTTT. It is translated as CASSRNLNTEAFF.

In this sample, this clonotype turned up many times. The chain combines TRBV7-2 with TRBJ2-1; D is unclear. There are 12 residues in the CDR3. Germline V lookup: CDR1 SGHTA, CDR2 FQGNSA. V was clipped by 4 bases and J by 6 bases, with 7 bases between them. CDR3 sequence: CASSSLGNEQFF. DNA of the CDR3: TGTGCCAGCAGCTCGTTGGGCAATGAGCAGTTCTTC.

The chain employs TRBV5-4 and TRBJ2-3; TRBD2 is a possible D gene (6 bases). The CDR3 extends over 15 amino acids. V was clipped by 0 bases and J by 2 bases, with 10 bases between them. Germline CDR1 and CDR2: SGHNT and YYREEE (reference sequence). The CDR3 protein is CASSLELAYTDTQYF. The CDR3 DNA reads as TGTGCCAGCAGCTTGGAACTAGCCTACACAGATACGCAGTATTTT.

This clonotype was observed a few times. The genes are TRBV7-3 and TRBJ2-2; perhaps TRBD2 as D (6 bases). Germline V CDR1 and CDR2: SGHTA, FQGTGA. This CDR3 comprises 15 residues. With 8 bases removed from V and 7 bases from J, the gap between germline ends came to 20 bases. This chain's CDR3 is CASDRDYRGVGELFF. CDR3 nucleotide sequence: TGTGCCAGCGACCGAGACTACCGCGGGGTCGGGGAGCTGTTTTTT.

This clonotype was counted between two and nine times. The V gene is TRBV12-3 or TRBV12-4, the J gene TRBJ2-1, with 7 bases lining up with TRBD1. The V and J ends lost 5 bases and 4 bases, in that order; junction bases with no gene match: 8. The CDR3 is made up of 15 amino acids. The chain's CDR3 is CASSPYRDSYNEQFF. CDR3 nucleotides: TGTGCCAGCAGTCCCTACCGGGACAGTTACAATGAGCAGTTCTTC.

This clonotype was found many times. The J gene is TRBJ2-7, the V gene TRBV7-9; a possible D gene is TRBD1 (6 bases). CDR1 is SEHNR, CDR2 FQNEAQ, per germline (reference sequence). The CDR3 length is 16 residues. V was shortened by 5 bases and J by 5 bases, with 22 bases between the two germline ends. CDR3 bases: TGTGCCAGCAGCCGATATAGACAGGACCCCCACCACGAGCAGTACTTC. It translates to CASSRYRQDPHHEQYF.

V gene TRBV20-1 combines with J gene TRBJ2-7, with 9 bases matching TRBD1. Germline loops: CDR1 DFQATT, CDR2 SNEGSKA (reference sequence). J was trimmed by 2 bases and V by 1 base; bases with no gene match: 0. The CDR3 extends over 13 amino acids. In nucleotides, the CDR3 is TGCAGTGCTAGAGGACAGGGGGCCTACGAGCAGTACTTC. It specifies CSARGQGAYEQYF.

This clonotype was seen a few times. This sequence joins TRBV6-1 and TRBJ1-5; D ambiguous. With 0 bases removed from V and 8 bases from J, the gap between germline ends came to 20 bases. Germline V lookup: CDR1 MNHNS, CDR2 SASEGT. This CDR3 has 17 residues. Here the CDR3 reads CASSEAVRSYYIKPQHF. The CDR3 nucleotides read TGTGCCAGCAGTGAAGCGGTAAGGAGTTATTATATCAAGCCCCAGCATTTT.

This clonotype was seen a few times. The chain uses TRBV7-9 and TRBJ2-1; 7 bases are shared with TRBD1. V gave up 3 bases and J gave up 3 bases; unmatched junction bases: 11. Germline CDR1 reads SEHNR; CDR2 reads FQNEAQ (reference sequence). The CDR3 consists of 17 residues. The CDR3 DNA follows: TGTGCCAGCAGCTTTGGGGACGGACAGGCTTACTACAATGAGCAGTTCTTC. Translated: CASSFGDGQAYYNEQFF.

In this sample, this clonotype turned up many times. The chain recombines TRBV7-6 with TRBJ2-3, with D perhaps being TRBD1 or TRBD2 (5 bases each). The V gene lost 2 bases and the J gene lost 0 bases, with 9 bases spanning the gap. The CDR3 has 15 amino acids. Germline assignment: CDR1 SGHVS and CDR2 FNYEAQ. DNA of the CDR3: TGTGCCAGCAGCTTACGGGGCCGTAGCACAGATACGCAGTATTTT. The encoded protein is CASSLRGRSTDTQYF.

This clonotype was observed a handful of times. This sequence joins TRBV4-1 and TRBJ1-2; D is unclear. The length of the CDR3 is 14 residues. Per germline, CDR1 MGHRA and CDR2 YSYEKL. Deletions cut 4 bases from V and 4 bases from J, with 13 bases between. The CDR3, as DNA: TGCGCCAGCAGCCCCGTGGAACTAGGCTATGGCTACACCTTC. Amino acid sequence: CASSPVELGYGYTF.